This TCR beta chain was observed in a study of T-cell reconstitution after alpha-beta-depleted transplantation in children. Deletions cut 3 bases from V and 6 bases from J, with 9 bases between. CDR1 and CDR2 from the germline V gene are LNHDA and SQIVND (reference sequence). CDR3 length: 13 residues. Unique molecular identifiers were incorporated during preparation of the TCRbeta library. TCRdb fed the PCR reads into MiXCR, producing one record per CDR3 protein. The sample carries about 500,000 distinct CDR3 sequences, approximately 29% recorded once. The clonotype comes from a human donor who donated a stem cell graft to a child with aplastic anemia. The chain employs TRBV19 and TRBJ1-5; the D gene is possibly TRBD1 (5 bases). The sample consisted of PBMCs from the stem cell graft donor, taken from the stem cell graft. Written as DNA, the CDR3 is TGTGCCAGTAGTATCAGGGATACTCAGCCCCAGCATTTT. This encodes CASSIRDTQPQHF.